This TCR beta chain was captured by sequencing in a study of identical twins. Whole-study results and caveats: The same donors were not followed; conclusions instead depended on cross-sectional statistical analysis.

As to this clonotype: Its antigen is as yet unknown.

Unique molecular identifiers were present on the cDNA, which also gained a universal primer site by template switching. TCRdb re-analysed the 5' RACE reads in MiXCR, keeping a single row per CDR3 protein. Here the sample spans hundreds of thousands of distinct CDR3 sequences, approximately 22% being singletons. Trimming cost V 0 bases and J 0 bases, with 14 bases left between them. The CDR3 has 17 residues. CDR1 and CDR2 (germline): SGHDN, FVKESK. These records were also assigned to another study, of T cells expressing NK-cell markers. In that study: The HCMV specificity of the expanded NKG2C+ T cell clones stayed unresolved.

The rearrangement uses TRBV14 and TRBJ1-1, with D maybe TRBD1 (6 bases). This clonotype originated in a woman between 18 and 29 years old in good health. The sequenced sample consisted of PBMCs. CDR3 sequence (DNA): TGTGCCAGCAGCCAAGATCGAGGGGGGGTGTTGAACACTGAAGCTTTCTTT. It translates to CASSQDRGGVLNTEAFF. The entire variable domain, with the rest obtained from reference TRBV14 and TRBJ1-1, is as follows: EAGVTQFPSHSVIEKGQTVTLRCDPISGHDNLYWYRRVMGKEIKFLLHFVKESKQDESGMPNNRFLAERTGGTYSTLKVQPAELEDSGVYFCASSQDRGGVLNTEAFFGQGTRLTVV.